This entry features one T cell receptor beta chain sequence. This sample stems from a study of beta chain features in type 1 diabetes. V gave up 4 bases and J gave up 6 bases; unmatched junction bases: 11. There are 15 residues in the CDR3. Germline V lookup: CDR1 SEHNR, CDR2 FQNEAQ (reference sequence). cDNA synthesis used the whole RNA isolate, giving expressed TCRB sequences. Sequenced by immunoSEQ multiplex PCR; TCRdb stores in-frame clones only, minus some. In the table there are 860,000 or so clones, roughly 15% of which are singletons. The TCR originated in a young woman in good health. This sequence joins TRBV7-9 and TRBJ1-1; TRBD1 aligns across 7 bases. The specimen sequenced was naive CD4+ T cells from blood. CDR3 sequence: CASSSFQGVYAEAFF. CDR3 nucleotide sequence: TGTGCCAGCAGCTCATTTCAGGGGGTATACGCTGAAGCTTTCTTT.